Each of the 5 T cell receptor beta chains below was sequenced from the same sample in a study of shared clonotypes between healthy human individuals. Assay used: immunoSEQ multiplex PCR; TCRdb lists only in-frame clones, some missing. The sample consists of approximately 620,000 clones, less than 98% of them appearing once. Input material: naive CD4+ T cells sorted from blood. Regarding subset: CD45RA+ positively selected. These receptors all come from a woman between 25 and 40 years old in good health.

The chain combines TRBV7-8 with TRBJ2-1; possible D gene TRBD2, 5 bases. V was shortened by 1 base and J by 6 bases, with 13 bases between the two germline ends. Germline CDR1 is SGHVS and CDR2 is FQNEAQ. The CDR3 is 15 amino acids. The chain's CDR3 is CASSLVWRPLNEQFF. DNA of the CDR3: TGTGCCAGCAGCTTAGTCTGGAGGCCCCTCAATGAGCAGTTCTTC.

The rearrangement links TRBV28 to TRBJ1-4, with D possibly matching TRBD1 (5 bases). Per germline, CDR1 MDHEN and CDR2 SYDVKM. The V end was cut by 3 bases, the J end by 8 bases, with 13 bases between. This CDR3 region has 14 residues. CDR3: CASSLGQGPEKLFF. For the CDR3, the DNA is TGTGCCAGCAGTTTGGGGCAGGGTCCGGAAAAACTGTTTTTT.

This chain connects TRBV28 to TRBJ2-2; TRBD2 matches at 11 bases. V lost 7 bases to trimming and J lost 5 bases; unmatched junction nucleotides: 3. This CDR3 region has 14 residues. CDR1 MDHEN and CDR2 SYDVKM come from the germline V gene. The CDR3 region has the DNA TGTGCCAGCACTAGCGGGAGGTCGACCGGGGAGCTGTTTTTT. Protein: CASTSGRSTGELFF.

The V and J genes are TRBV4-2 and TRBJ2-2; 16 bases map to TRBD2. The CDR3 extends over 18 amino acids. Germline V CDR1 and CDR2: LGHNA, YNFKEQ. Trimming took 5 bases from V and 7 from J; bases not matched to a gene: 10. The CDR3 sequence: CASSDPGLAGGKGGELFF. In nucleotides, the CDR3 is TGTGCCAGCAGCGACCCGGGACTAGCGGGAGGGAAGGGCGGGGAGCTGTTTTTT.

The CDR3 here is CASSRGVNLNNEKLFF. CDR3 nucleotide sequence: TGTGCCAGCAGCAGGGGGGTCAACTTGAACAATGAAAAACTGTTTTTT. The V and J genes are TRBV21-1 and TRBJ1-4. TRBV21-1 corresponds to a pseudogene. The CDR3 totals 16 residues.